These 13 T cell receptor beta chains came from one sample sequenced in a study of blood T cell repertoires in COVID-19. Method: immunoSEQ multiplex PCR; TCRdb's copy keeps in-frame clones and lacks some. This table has around 68,000 clones, 75% to 90% appearing once. What was sequenced was peripheral blood. The receptors were sampled from a human donor in a cohort sampled during active COVID-19.

The rearrangement uses TRBV14 and TRBJ2-2; 8 bases agree with TRBD1. Trimming cost V 4 bases and J 0 bases; bases outside gene matches: 4. Germline-derived CDR1 and CDR2 are SGHDN and FVKESK. The CDR3 totals 16 residues. The CDR3 DNA is TGTGCCAGCAGCCCCAGGGGGCTTGCGAACACCGGGGAGCTGTTTTTT. Protein product: CASSPRGLANTGELFF. The full variable domain, completed using reference TRBV14 and TRBJ2-2, is EAGVTQFPSHSVIEKGQTVTLRCDPISGHDNLYWYRRVMGKEIKFLLHFVKESKQDESGMPNNRFLAERTGGTYSTLKVQPAELEDSGVYFCASSPRGLANTGELFFGEGSRLTVL.

This chain joins TRBV7-3 and TRBJ2-1; the D gene is possibly TRBD2 (6 bases). Between the trimmed V and J ends, which lost 2 bases and 9 bases, there was a span of 11 bases. Germline assignment: CDR1 SGHTA and CDR2 FQGTGA. This CDR3 has 13 amino acids. The CDR3 region is CASSLDTAGEQFF. CDR3 nucleotides: TGTGCCAGCAGCTTAGATACAGCGGGTGAGCAGTTCTTC.

This sequence joins TRBV12-5 and TRBJ1-5; TRBD1 matches 8 bases. Germline assignment: CDR1 LGHNT and CDR2 FRNRAP. This CDR3 has 16 amino acids. Germline trimming cut 6 bases from V and 3 bases from J; bases unmatched to any gene: 10. As DNA, the CDR3 is TGTGCTAGTGGCCTCCCGACAGGGGAGCCCAATCAGCCCCAGCATTTT. Amino acid sequence: CASGLPTGEPNQPQHF.

The rearrangement links TRBV11-2 to TRBJ2-3; D is undetermined. The germline CDR1 and CDR2 sequences are SGHAT and FQNNGV. V was trimmed by 3 bases and J by 9 bases, leaving 4 bases between them. The CDR3 is 10 amino acids. The CDR3 spells CASSFPTQYF. The DNA for the CDR3 is TGTGCCAGCAGCTTCCCGACGCAGTATTTT.

The chain joins TRBV12-3 or TRBV12-4 to TRBJ2-7, with D unclear. The CDR3 has 13 amino acids. Trimming removed 5 bases at V and 3 bases at J, with 11 bases between. The DNA for the CDR3 is TGTGCCAGCAGTCCACCCGCCGGCTACGAGCAGTACTTC. Translation: CASSPPAGYEQYF.

V is TRBV10-3 and J is TRBJ2-3; 7 bases agree with TRBD2. The CDR3 has 14 residues. J was trimmed by 2 bases and V by 2 bases; bases with no gene match: 1. CDR1 is ENHRY and CDR2 is SYGVKD in the germline V gene. The CDR3: CAISERGDTDTQYF. CDR3 in DNA: TGTGCCATCAGTGAGCGGGGGGACACAGATACGCAGTATTTT.

The rearrangement uses TRBV7-8 and TRBJ1-1, with TRBD1 matching 7 bases. V lost 5 bases to trimming and J lost 6 bases; unmatched junction nucleotides: 15. The CDR3 runs to 16 residues. CDR1 is SGHVS, CDR2 FQNEAQ, per germline. CDR3 region: CASSPLGSGGIAEAFF. The DNA for the CDR3 is TGTGCCAGCAGCCCGTTGGGATCAGGGGGAATCGCTGAAGCTTTCTTT.

V is TRBV29-1 and J is TRBJ2-7, with D unclear. V lost 7 bases, J lost 4 bases, and 17 bases lay in between. The CDR3 runs to 13 residues. Germline V gives CDR1 SQVTM, CDR2 ANQGSEA. The CDR3 region is CSARVGSGYEQYF. The DNA of the CDR3 is TGCAGCGCCCGGGTCGGTTCTGGGTACGAGCAGTACTTC.

This clone came up a few times. This chain joins TRBV5-1 and TRBJ2-3; D call uncertain. Germline assignment: CDR1 SGHRS and CDR2 YFSETQ. This CDR3 spans 15 amino acids. V lost 5 bases to trimming and J lost 1 base, with 14 bases between them. Here the CDR3 reads CASRISLAGTDTQYF. The CDR3 DNA is TGCGCCAGCAGAATCTCGCTGGCTGGCACAGATACGCAGTATTTT.

The count of this clone is one. The CDR3 is CASSRASNEKLFF. Here the CDR3 DNA reads TGTGCCAGCAGCAGAGCCTCGAATGAAAAACTGTTTTTT. The chain recombines TRBV9 with TRBJ1-4, with D uncertain. CDR1 SGDLS and CDR2 YYNGEE come from the germline V gene. V shed 4 bases and J shed 5 bases, with 9 bases lying between them. There are 13 residues in the CDR3.

The V call is TRBV11-2, the J call TRBJ2-2; perhaps TRBD2 as D (5 bases). V was pared by 5 bases and J by 4 bases, with 23 bases between. This CDR3 has 18 amino acids. In germline, CDR1 is SGHAT, CDR2 FQNNGV. The CDR3 DNA reads as TGTGCCAGCAGCCAACCGGAGAAGGGAGAACAGTGCACCGGGGAGCTGTTTTTT. It translates to CASSQPEKGEQCTGELFF.

The rearrangement joins TRBV2 to TRBJ2-5; possibly TRBD2 for D (6 bases). From germline, CDR1 is SNHLY and CDR2 FYNNEI. Deletions cut 6 bases from V and 4 bases from J, with 9 bases between. The CDR3 consists of 12 residues. CDR3 DNA: TGTGCCAGCAGGCCGGAGGGAGAGACCCAGTACTTC. It encodes CASRPEGETQYF.

The chain has TRBV4-3 and TRBJ2-4; TRBD2 matches at 10 bases. Germline-derived CDR1 and CDR2 are LGHNA and YSLEER. J lost 0 bases, V lost 3 bases, and 2 bases had no gene match. The CDR3 extends over 16 amino acids. The CDR3 DNA reads TGCGCCAGCAGCCAGCTAGCGGGGGTAGCCAAAAACATTCAGTACTTC. It encodes CASSQLAGVAKNIQYF.